This TCR beta chain is drawn from a study of cytomegalovirus exposure and HLA in healthy donors (dated by TCRdb to 2016 to 2017). As for the study more broadly: An earlier analysis of roughly 500 of the donors reported 250 to 350 Gb of sequence data and around 120 million unique TCR beta sequences obtained from about 179 million T cells. An early release covering roughly 580 HLA-typed donors comprised 250 to 350 gigabases of sequencing data and about 90 million unique TCR sequences. Of the 300 to 500 genotyped donors, less than 90% were placed in the genetic ancestry cluster associated with self-reported Caucasian donors. The study aimed to test whether signatures of past pathogen exposure could be identified by cataloging public T cell receptors. Using immunosequencing, the study profiled T cell repertoires from fewer than 850 subjects and related those repertoires to cytomegalovirus serostatus. Besides the first cohort of 500 to 700 subjects, a separate validation cohort made up of 120 or so different subjects was used. High-throughput TCR immunosequencing, statistical association of individual TCRs with disease status, and machine learning were combined to predict cytomegalovirus infection status. A later analysis re-analyzed previously published TCR beta repertoires from 500 to 700 donors and added high-resolution HLA genotyping to study TCR occurrence patterns. The later analysis used no new phenotypic data to find candidate immune exposures, relying instead on TCR beta sequences and their occurrence across donors. In an earlier analysis of 500 to 650 of the donors, high-throughput TCR beta sequencing was used to judge whether each TCR beta V gene segment behaved as functional or pseudogenic. Alongside the repertoire data, information on donor age, sex, ethnicity and CMV serostatus was compiled. A later genetic analysis used genome-wide SNP genotypes for 398 of the 666 donors, treating that subset as a discovery cohort. All discovery cohort repertoires had been generated on a single sequencing platform. HLA typing covered class I and class II loci at four-digit resolution. The number of donors typed differed by locus, with about 629-630 for A, B, C, DRB1 and DQB1, roughly 520 for DQA1, 600 to 610 for DPA1, and 450 to 480 for DPB1. Because of strong linkage in the cohort, roughly five DR-DQ haplotypes were treated as single units for association and clustering. Among some 410 genotyped donors of the cohort, an average of roughly 230,000 unique TCR beta nucleotide sequences was sequenced per donor, of which about 19% were non-productive.

Libraries were built with the immunoSEQ multiplex PCR assay. For the multiplex PCR, a mixture combining 60 forward primers for TCR Vbeta segments and 13 reverse primers for TCR Jbeta segments was used. The CDR3 region of rearranged TCR beta genes was amplified from genomic DNA by a multiplex PCR assay. On the Illumina HiSeq System, the amplified TCR beta libraries were sequenced as 87-base-pair reads. The authors processed their data as follows. A later analysis tallied about 77 million unique TCR beta chains across the approximately 670 repertoires, and some 12 million of those chains were shared by two or more donors. To remove PCR and sequencing errors, raw reads were error-corrected and collapsed into unique sequences using a nearest-neighbor algorithm that merged closely related sequences. To assign V, D and J gene segments, CDR3 sequences were aligned to IMGT reference sequences. Each retained sequence needed at least a six-nucleotide match to both a V gene segment and a J gene segment. Rearrangements were classified as productive when the CDR3 lacked stop codons and remained in frame with V and J, and all other rearrangements were classified as non-productive. Following IMGT convention, CDR3 was defined as the stretch from the second conserved V-encoded cysteine to the conserved J-encoded phenylalanine. In an earlier analysis of roughly 580 of the donors, sequences lacking an unambiguous match to a single V gene segment were excluded. In an earlier analysis of some 590 of the donors, a V segment was called functional when productive rearrangements were above 56.7%, and segregating when the standard deviation between donors exceeded 5%. A statistical classification framework was developed to diagnose cytomegalovirus status using the catalog of TCR beta chain sequences. In a later analysis, TCR nucleotide sequences were compared against IMGT/GENE-DB human TR gene sequences so that V and J genes could be assigned. The TCRdist pipeline was used in a later analysis to assign CDR3 sequences and most-parsimonious VDJ recombination scenarios. In a later analysis, every TCR beta chain was defined by the combination of its CDR3 amino acid sequence and its V-gene family, and reads without a unique V-gene family were dropped. As a way to deal with suspected cross-contamination and a sequencing artifact, a later analysis dropped hundreds of nucleotide sequences that were highly shared and had low generation probability. In a later analysis, a clonal expansion index for each public chain was calculated from normalized within-repertoire ranks of inferred template counts. In a later analysis, generation probabilities were computed using a VDJ recombination model fitted to out-of-frame rearrangements, and the results were checked against IGoR. In a later analysis, TCR-TCR, TCR-HLA and TCR-CMV co-occurrence was scored with hypergeometric tests, and a repertoire-size bias correction was applied to TCR pairs. In a later analysis, false discovery rates were estimated by permuting HLA or CMV assignments 20 times. A later analysis grouped co-occurring TCRs with DBSCAN, adding TCRdist sequence similarity when clustering within HLA-allele-positive subsets. Repertoires with fewer than 30,000 or more than 120,000 public chains, plus five repertoires with anomalous nucleotide sharing, were excluded from co-occurrence clustering. Entries here come from immuneACCESS through TCRdb and include only in-frame sequences with V and J called. Some clones fail to appear in such tables; in the studies checked, an unresolved V gene covers under half of the shortfall, and the cause of the remainder is unknown. V and J calls and clone size follow that table, whereas D and trimming were derived from the DNA. The sample's own table lists about 160,000 clones. The ten largest clones represent over 1% of the sample.

What the study reported, not specific to this receptor: A later analysis associated 15,000 or so TCR beta sequences with specific HLA alleles at a false discovery rate of 0.05. Roughly uniform sequencing depth across donors was assumed in presence/absence analyses, although this assumption may not hold. Linkage disequilibrium might explain the correlated functional status among segregating V segments, but an unknown experimental factor could not be ruled out. A cluster of highly shared sequence variants was judged likely to be a technical artifact of the sequencing pipeline. In vitro tests confirmed that a few of the cytomegalovirus-associated TCR beta chains recognize cytomegalovirus antigens. Some IMGT-functional V segments, including TRBV6-2 and TRBV6-3, could not be distinguished by the 87-base-pair reads and were therefore excluded. The authors suggested that the approach could potentially be extended to other disease states and immunological phenotypes. In an earlier analysis of approximately 590 of the donors, most TCR beta V segments appeared in productive rearrangements about 90% or about 30% of the time, broadly matching IMGT annotations. V-gene and J-gene trimming of TCR beta chains was associated with a missense DCLRE1C variant in a later genetic analysis, and the association was replicated in an independent cohort. According to a later genetic analysis, donors in an Asian-associated ancestry cluster had fewer N-insertions in productive TCRs than the roughly 670-donor mean. A later analysis reported that several top co-occurrence clusters appeared linked to parvovirus B19, influenza, CMV and Epstein-Barr virus. Because HLA typing was missing for some donors at each locus, association tests included only the typed subset. Most CMV-associated TCR beta chains appeared to be HLA-restricted in a later analysis, and the HLA associations seemed to be driven largely by CMV exposure. Compared with equally common non-associated chains, HLA-associated TCR beta chains in a later analysis were more clonally expanded and had lower generation probabilities. When HLA alleles, especially DR and DQ, strongly co-occurred, attributing TCR associations to individual alleles was difficult. Because counts were too low, about 18 rarely observed V segments, including chromosome 9 orphons, were excluded from the earlier analysis of a few hundred of the donors. This cohort had only TCR beta chains sequenced, and the lack of alpha or paired-chain data limited which features could be detected. The classifier was reported to diagnose cytomegalovirus status with high specificity and sensitivity in both the original and validation cohorts. CMV serostatus was the only immune exposure information available for the cohort. While some public TCRs were present in many individuals, most TCR sequences turned up only very rarely across donors. The study listed 164 TCR beta chains as associated with cytomegalovirus. A further reported finding was that TCR beta sequences accurately predicted the HLA-A and HLA-B alleles for most subjects in the first cohort. In a later analysis, TCR association rates were found to vary across HLA loci, with the most associated TCRs seen for DRB1 alleles and the fewest for HLA-C alleles.

In total, 600 or so healthy bone marrow donors made up the cohort. Cohort members were all nominally healthy when sampled, although unrecorded immune exposures were likely present. The donor tested CMV seronegative and was one of the 352 seronegative cohort members. A peripheral blood sample was collected from each donor, and TCR beta sequencing was performed on peripheral blood mononuclear cells. Genomic DNA was extracted from the blood cell samples with the Qiagen DNeasy Blood Extraction Kit. At the junction V is shortened by 3 bases and J by 2 bases, with 7 bases in between. The germline V gene supplies CDR1 KGHSH and CDR2 LQKENI. The CDR3, from cysteine to phenylalanine, totals 14 residues. Solely the CDR3 DNA is kept, with 42 bases framed from the first base. Note on this clone: Its antigen is unknown.

Sequenced material: PBMCs. This clonotype was sampled from a woman aged 55 to 70 in good health and CMV-seronegative. The sequence links TRBV18 to TRBJ1-4; the D gene is perhaps TRBD1, on 5 matching bases. The CDR3 protein is CASSPRQTNEKLFF. The sequenced DNA is TGTGCCAGCTCACCCAGACAGACTAATGAAAAACTGTTTTTT. Beyond the CDR3, the reference TRBV18 and TRBJ1-4 genes provide the residues; the full variable domain reads: NAGVMQNPRHLVRRRGQEARLRCSPMKGHSHVYWYRQLPEEGLKFMVYLQKENIIDESGMPKERFSAEFPKEGPSILRIQQVVRGDSAAYFCASSPRQTNEKLFFGSGTQLSVL.